The 23 T cell receptor beta chains reported below all come from one sample, sequenced in a study of cytomegalovirus exposure and HLA in healthy donors. This PCR relied on a set of 60 Vbeta primers and 13 Jbeta primers. The assay was immunoSEQ multiplex PCR, and TCRdb's table has in-frame clones only and misses some. The table lists 150,000 to 200,000 clones, 60% to 80% of them singletons, with about 4.3% in the top ten. The sequenced material came from PBMCs. These receptor sequences come from a man between 18 and 35 years old in good health and CMV-seropositive.

V usage is TRBV5-6 and J usage is TRBJ2-7; 10 nucleotides agree with TRBD2. The CDR3 is 15 amino acids. Germline assignment: CDR1 SGHDT and CDR2 YYEEEE. The V segment lost 4 bases and the J segment 0 bases; nucleotides outside the gene matches: 4. The CDR3 DNA reads TGTGCCAGCAGCCTGGGACTAGCGACCTCCTACGAGCAGTACGTC. It yields the protein CASSLGLATSYEQYV.

The chain couples TRBV29-1 to TRBJ2-1, with TRBD1 matching over 8 bases. Trimming cost V 0 bases and J 9 bases; bases outside gene matches: 1. This CDR3 region has 12 residues. In germline, CDR1 is SQVTM, CDR2 ANQGSEA. Here the CDR3 reads CSVEEQGVEQFF. The CDR3 region has the DNA TGCAGCGTTGAAGAACAGGGGGTTGAGCAGTTCTTC.

The chain joins TRBV30 to TRBJ2-7; 10 nucleotides agree with TRBD2. The CDR3 contains 16 residues. The V gene end was trimmed by 2 bases and the J gene end by 2 bases; junction bases not matched to a gene: 9. Germline values: CDR1 GTSNPN, CDR2 SVGIG (reference sequence). CDR3 in amino acids: CAWSPTRTSGPYEQYV. Here the CDR3 DNA reads TGTGCCTGGAGTCCAACGAGGACTAGCGGACCCTACGAGCAGTACGTC.

The chain has TRBV6-5 and TRBJ2-3; a possible D gene is TRBD1 (6 bases). Per the germline V gene, CDR1 is MNHEY and CDR2 is SVGAGI. This CDR3 contains 15 residues. V gave up 5 bases and J gave up 3 bases, with 15 bases separating them. The CDR3 region has the DNA TGTGCCAGCAGTATGAGACCCCAGGGGACAGATACGCAGTATTTT. Amino acids: CASSMRPQGTDTQYF.

The chain recombines TRBV5-1 with TRBJ2-2; 9 nucleotides match TRBD1. This CDR3 region has 15 residues. With 3 bases clipped from V and 5 bases from J, the junction kept 5 bases outside the gene matches. CDR1 is SGHRS and CDR2 is YFSETQ in the germline V gene. The CDR3 protein is CASSYGQGFTGELFF. As DNA, the CDR3 is TGCGCCAGCAGCTACGGACAGGGGTTTACCGGGGAGCTGTTTTTT.

The rearrangement links TRBV6-1 to TRBJ2-5; TRBD1 aligns across 7 bases. CDR1 MNHNS and CDR2 SASEGT come from the germline V gene. The V and J ends lost 4 bases and 3 bases, in that order; junction bases with no gene match: 2. The CDR3 totals 13 residues. The DNA of the CDR3 is TGTGCCAGCAGTGGGACAGGTAAAGAGACCCAGTACTTC. This translates into CASSGTGKETQYF.

This rearrangement joins TRBV13 to TRBJ1-5; 9 nucleotides agree with TRBD1. Germline assignment: CDR1 PRHDT and CDR2 FYEKMQ (reference sequence). This CDR3 spans 13 amino acids. The ends lost 5 bases at V and 14 bases at J; junction bases unmatched: 10. The CDR3 protein is CASSHGQGRKEHF. CDR3 nucleotide sequence: TGTGCCAGCAGCCACGGACAGGGGAGAAAAGAGCATTTT.

The sample holds one count of this clone. This chain joins TRBV7-9 and TRBJ2-2; 8 nucleotides line up with TRBD2. Trimming cost V 5 bases and J 5 bases; bases outside gene matches: 7. The CDR3 has 15 residues. Per the germline V gene, CDR1 is SEHNR and CDR2 is FQNEAQ (reference sequence). The CDR3 region has the DNA TGTGCCAGCAGCCCGGGACTAGACCAAACCGGGGAGCTGTTTTTT. Protein sequence: CASSPGLDQTGELFF.

V and J are TRBV7-9 and TRBJ1-1; 7 positions match TRBD1. V shed 5 bases, J shed 8 bases, and the junction held 5 bases outside the gene matches. The CDR3 extends over 12 amino acids. Germline V gene lookup returns CDR1 SEHNR and CDR2 FQNEAQ (reference sequence). The CDR3 DNA reads TGTGCCAGCAGCCAGGGACAGCAAGAAGCTTTCTTT. This sequence encodes CASSQGQQEAFF.

The chain links TRBV27 to TRBJ2-6; 10 bases are shared with TRBD1. V gave up 0 bases and J gave up 0 bases; unmatched junction bases: 8. Germline V gives CDR1 MNHEY, CDR2 SMNVEV (reference sequence). This CDR3 comprises 20 residues. CDR3 nucleotide sequence: TGTGCCAGCAGTTTATCGTCCGGACAGGGGGTCCTCTCTGGGGCCAACGTCCTGACTTTC. Protein sequence: CASSLSSGQGVLSGANVLTF.

The genes are TRBV7-9 and TRBJ1-6; D may be TRBD1 (6 bases). V was cut by 1 base and J by 10 bases, with 14 bases left in between. In germline, CDR1 is SEHNR, CDR2 FQNEAQ (reference sequence). This CDR3 spans 15 amino acids. In nucleotides, the CDR3 is TGTGCCAGCAGCTTAGGGAGGCTAGGGGGATCACCCCTCCACTTT. It codes for CASSLGRLGGSPLHF.

This clone occurred a few times. J is TRBJ2-2 and V is TRBV30, with D perhaps TRBD1 (7 bases). This CDR3 is built from 15 residues. The germline V and J ends were trimmed by 3 bases and 4 bases, with 15 bases remaining between them. Germline-derived CDR1 and CDR2 are GTSNPN and SVGIG (reference sequence). CDR3 loop: CAWRRRGQTTGELFF. The CDR3 nucleotides are TGTGCCTGGAGGAGGAGGGGACAGACCACCGGGGAGCTGTTTTTT.

This clone showed up just a few times. J is TRBJ2-5 and V is TRBV15; TRBD2 might be the D (7 bases). Germline values: CDR1 LNHNV, CDR2 YYDKDF (reference sequence). The V end was cut by 4 bases, the J end by 5 bases, with 14 bases between. The CDR3 totals 14 residues. CDR3 amino acids: CATSIRGGMETQYF. CDR3 in DNA: TGTGCCACCAGCATAAGGGGGGGCATGGAGACCCAGTACTTC.

This clone was observed once. This sequence joins TRBV12-5 and TRBJ2-3; weak D call: TRBD1 (5 bases). CDR3 length equals 16 residues. The V end was cut by 6 bases, the J end by 0 bases, with 16 bases between. Germline V CDR1 and CDR2: LGHNT, FRNRAP. The CDR3 DNA follows: TGTGCTAGTGGCAGCCCCTTTGACAGTAGCACAGATACGCAGTATTTT. This sequence encodes CASGSPFDSSTDTQYF.

In nucleotides, the CDR3 is TGTGCCAGCAGTTTATGGGACGGCAGGGATAATGAAAAACTGTTTTTT. Its protein product is CASSLWDGRDNEKLFF. The chain has TRBV28 and TRBJ1-4, with D possibly matching TRBD1 (5 bases). Germline V gene sequence: CDR1 MDHEN, CDR2 SYDVKM. The CDR3 covers 16 residues. The V end was cut by 0 bases, the J end by 4 bases, with 12 bases between. Supplemented by reference TRBV28 and TRBJ1-4, the full variable domain reads DVKVTQSSRYLVKRTGEKVFLECVQDMDHENMFWYRQDPGLGLRLIYFSYDVKMKEKGDIPEGYSVSREKKERFSLILESASTNQTSMYLCASSLWDGRDNEKLFFGSGTQLSVL.

This clone showed up just a few times. The CDR3 coding sequence is TGTGCCAGCTCACCCTATACTACCGGGACAGGGATAAATGAGCAGTTCTTC. It specifies CASSPYTTGTGINEQFF. The rearrangement uses TRBV18 and TRBJ2-1; 9 nucleotides align to TRBD1. CDR1 is KGHSH and CDR2 is LQKENI in the germline V gene. CDR3 length: 17 residues. Unmatched junction bases numbered 13, after V lost 3 bases and J lost 7 bases.

The gene calls are TRBV14 and TRBJ2-3; weak D call: TRBD1 (6 bases). CDR1 is SGHDN and CDR2 is FVKESK in the germline V gene. V was shortened by 4 bases and J by 4 bases, with 18 bases between the two germline ends. The length of the CDR3 is 16 residues. Here the CDR3 DNA reads TGTGCCAGCAGCCCCCGGGCAGGGGTGTTTGCAGATACGCAGTATTTT. It translates to CASSPRAGVFADTQYF.

This rearrangement joins TRBV6-1 to TRBJ2-1; unclear D gene. V lost 3 bases and J 8 bases, leaving 14 bases between the germline ends. The CDR3 is 14 amino acids. In germline, CDR1 is MNHNS, CDR2 SASEGT. The DNA of the CDR3 is TGTGCCAGCAGTGAGTACCTCGGCCAGGATGAGCAGTTCTTC. Residues: CASSEYLGQDEQFF.

The CDR3 nucleotides are TGTGCCAGCAGTGACCCCGGGGCCCCTAGGGGGAGCCGGGAGCTGTTTTTT. Protein: CASSDPGAPRGSRELFF. V is TRBV2 and J is TRBJ2-2; D might be TRBD1 (6 bases). V lost 3 bases, J lost 9 bases, and 23 bases lay in between. CDR1 and CDR2 (germline): SNHLY, FYNNEI. This CDR3 contains 17 residues.

The gene calls are TRBV9 and TRBJ2-3; the D gene is possibly TRBD2 (7 bases). Germline values: CDR1 SGDLS, CDR2 YYNGEE. The ends were cut back, 4 bases at V and 4 bases at J, with 19 bases in the middle. The CDR3 has 16 residues. The CDR3 DNA reads TGTGCCAGCAGCTCCAGAGGGGGGGGCTCGGCAGATACGCAGTATTTT. This sequence encodes CASSSRGGGSADTQYF.

The chain couples TRBV27 to TRBJ1-2, with 9 bases fitting TRBD1. Germline CDR1 and CDR2: MNHEY and SMNVEV (reference sequence). Unmatched junction bases numbered 4, after V lost 6 bases and J lost 5 bases. This CDR3 is 13 amino acids long. CDR3 in amino acids: CASRKTGGYGYTF. CDR3 bases: TGTGCCAGCAGGAAGACAGGGGGATATGGCTACACCTTC.

This chain connects TRBV5-1 to TRBJ2-1, with TRBD2 identical over 8 bases. Unmatched junction bases numbered 16, after V lost 4 bases and J lost 7 bases. CDR1 SGHRS and CDR2 YFSETQ come from the germline V gene. The CDR3 has 17 residues. CDR3 sequence: CASSPTGNPGGPNEQFF. CDR3 sequence (DNA): TGCGCCAGCAGCCCGACGGGGAACCCGGGAGGGCCGAATGAGCAGTTCTTC.

J is TRBJ1-1 and V is TRBV5-1; tentative D call: TRBD1 (5 bases). The CDR3 sequence is 14 residues long. From germline, CDR1 is SGHRS and CDR2 YFSETQ. V was pared by 0 bases and J by 4 bases, with 10 bases between. The CDR3 here is CASSLAPGGTEAFF. DNA of the CDR3: TGCGCCAGCAGCTTGGCCCCCGGGGGCACTGAAGCTTTCTTT.